These 9 T cell receptor beta chains came from one sample sequenced in a study of blood T cell repertoires in COVID-19. The assay was immunoSEQ multiplex PCR, and TCRdb's table has in-frame clones only and misses some. The sample records approximately 240,000 clones, approximately 90% being singletons. Sequencing used PBMCs or T cells enriched from blood (not recorded which). The receptors shown here come from a woman between 18 and 29 years old who had recovered from COVID-19.

The chain uses TRBV5-8 and TRBJ1-6; 7 bases agree with TRBD1. Trimming cost V 4 bases and J 1 base; bases outside gene matches: 8. The V gene's germline CDR1 is SGHTS and CDR2 YDEGEE. This CDR3 has 17 residues. The CDR3 DNA follows: TGTGCCAGCAGCCATACAGGGGATGCGTCCTATAATTCACCCCTCCACTTT. Its protein product is CASSHTGDASYNSPLHF. The whole variable domain, remainder taken from reference TRBV5-8 and TRBJ1-6, is EAGVTQSPTHLIKTRGQQATLRCSPISGHTSVYWYQQALGLGLQFLLWYDEGEERNRGNFPPRFSGRQFPNYSSELNVNALELEDSALYLCASSHTGDASYNSPLHFGNGTRLTVT.

This chain links TRBV9 with TRBJ2-7; 8 nucleotides match TRBD2. The CDR3 extends over 14 amino acids. With V trimmed by 4 bases and J by 5 bases, 8 bases remained unmatched. CDR1 is SGDLS, CDR2 YYNGEE, per germline. The DNA for the CDR3 is TGTGCCAGCAGCTTAACTAGCGGCAGAAACGAGCAGTACTTC. It specifies CASSLTSGRNEQYF.

This clone was recorded only once. The chain employs TRBV28 and TRBJ2-7, with 8 bases matching TRBD1. Per the germline V gene, CDR1 is MDHEN and CDR2 is SYDVKM. The CDR3 sequence is 14 residues long. Trimming cost V 7 bases and J 0 bases; bases outside gene matches: 5. The CDR3: CASTSGTGSYEQYF. CDR3 bases: TGTGCCAGCACCTCCGGGACAGGCTCCTACGAGCAGTACTTC.

The V and J genes are TRBV5-1 and TRBJ1-1; D may be TRBD1 (5 bases). CDR1 SGHRS and CDR2 YFSETQ come from the germline V gene. Trimming cost V 6 bases and J 1 base, with 16 bases left between them. The CDR3 extends over 15 amino acids. DNA of the CDR3: TGCGCCAGCACGCTTCTGGGGCGCGGGAACACTGAAGCTTTCTTT. Encoded protein: CASTLLGRGNTEAFF. Using reference TRBV5-1 and TRBJ1-1 for the parts outside the CDR3, the full variable domain is KAGVTQTPRYLIKTRGQQVTLSCSPISGHRSVSWYQQTPGQGLQFLFEYFSETQRNKGNFPGRFSGRQFSNSRSEMNVSTLELGDSALYLCASTLLGRGNTEAFFGQGTRLTVV.

The rearrangement uses TRBV2 and TRBJ2-7; no clear D gene. The germline V gene has CDR1 SNHLY and CDR2 FYNNEI. Between the trimmed V and J ends, which lost 6 bases and 2 bases, there was a span of 17 bases. The CDR3 extends over 15 amino acids. CDR3 sequence: CASREPRSLPYEQYF. In DNA, the CDR3 is TGTGCCAGCAGAGAACCGAGGTCCCTTCCCTACGAGCAGTACTTC.

The V call is TRBV7-9, the J call TRBJ2-1, with 9 bases identical to TRBD1. This CDR3 comprises 15 residues. Trimming cost V 3 bases and J 3 bases; bases outside gene matches: 3. Germline CDR1 is SEHNR and CDR2 is FQNEAQ (reference sequence). CDR3 sequence (DNA): TGTGCCAGCAGCTTGGGACAGGGCGGCTACAATGAGCAGTTCTTC. Translated, it gives CASSLGQGGYNEQFF.

The rearrangement uses TRBV5-1 and TRBJ1-2; a possible D gene is TRBD1 (6 bases). Trimming left V 0 bases short and J 8 bases short, with 17 bases between. Germline-derived CDR1 and CDR2 are SGHRS and YFSETQ. The CDR3 totals 15 residues. The CDR3 nucleotides are TGCGCCAGCAGCTTGGACGGTGCAACAGGGTACGGCTACACCTTC. It translates to CASSLDGATGYGYTF. Full variable domain (outside the CDR3, taken from reference TRBV5-1 and TRBJ1-2): KAGVTQTPRYLIKTRGQQVTLSCSPISGHRSVSWYQQTPGQGLQFLFEYFSETQRNKGNFPGRFSGRQFSNSRSEMNVSTLELGDSALYLCASSLDGATGYGYTFGSGTRLTVV.

The V and J genes are TRBV11-1 and TRBJ1-1, with 7 positions matching TRBD1. Germline trimming cut 3 bases from V and 10 bases from J; bases unmatched to any gene: 11. Germline lookup yields CDR1 SGHAT and CDR2 FQDESV (reference sequence). The CDR3 sequence is 14 residues long. The chain's CDR3 is CASSFSRGEGAAFF. CDR3 DNA sequence: TGTGCCAGCAGCTTTTCAAGGGGAGAGGGGGCAGCTTTCTTT.

This clone was detected only once. V usage is TRBV5-6 and J usage is TRBJ1-6; 8 bases match TRBD1. Germline V gene data show CDR1 as SGHDT and CDR2 as YYEEEE. The CDR3 loop spans 14 amino acids. The V segment lost 0 bases and the J segment 7 bases; nucleotides outside the gene matches: 0. The CDR3 sequence: CASSLGQGNSPLHF. In DNA, the CDR3 is TGTGCCAGCAGCTTGGGACAGGGGAATTCACCCCTCCACTTT.